This T cell receptor beta chain emerged from a study of a mutant IDH1 vaccine in newly diagnosed glioma. Study at large: The treated group averaged approximately 42 years old and was about 60% male, about 40% female. Study-level results: Pseudoprogression showed no apparent link to changes in top peripheral T cell clonotypes.

Time point defined: baseline, week 1 (first vaccination visit). Stated treatment: pre-vaccination baseline after standard-of-care therapy. CDR1 MNHNY and CDR2 SVGAGI come from the germline V gene (reference sequence). The CDR3 has 14 residues. V lost 4 bases to trimming and J lost 5 bases; unmatched junction nucleotides: 8. Profiling relied on immunoSEQ multiplex PCR, and the TCRdb table lists in-frame clones only, not all of them. Here the sample spans around 67,000 clones, around 80% being singletons. Comment on this clone: What it binds is not known.

The receptor comes from a woman between 18 and 30 years old with glioma. Some clones in this sample may be carry-over from other donors' samples. The starting material was peripheral blood mononuclear cells (PBMCs), obtained from a glioma patient treated with radiotherapy, temozolomide or both. The rearrangement joins TRBV6-6 to TRBJ2-7; 7 bases fit TRBD1. In nucleotides, the CDR3 is TGTGCCAGCAGTTTTAGACAGGGATGGGACGAGCAGTACTTC. Protein sequence: CASSFRQGWDEQYF.